This TCR beta chain was documented in a study of T cells expressing NK-cell markers. Study-level points and caveats: It remained uncertain whether the expanded NKG2C+ T cell clones were specific for HCMV antigens.

In germline, CDR1 is DFQATT, CDR2 SNEGSKA (reference sequence). The CDR3 consists of 13 residues. TCRdb derives one entry per CDR3 protein from the 5' RACE reads, leaving out DNA. The table lists about 180,000 distinct CDR3 sequences. Concerning this clonotype: Its antigen is still unknown.

The source material was blood T cells: a sorted CD56 or NKG2C T cell subset, CD4+ or CD8+ T cells, or bulk PBMC T cells (not recorded which). This TCR was recovered from a man between 18 and 69 years old in good health. The rearrangement joins TRBV20-1 to TRBJ1-1; TCRdb reports TRBD1, a call that lacks DNA to check it against. This CDR3 is CSASVGGSTEAFF.